These 11 T cell receptor beta chains share one sample of origin, sequenced in a study of CD8 T cells in Susac syndrome. Reverse transcription of about 0.5 to 1 ug RNA used random hexamers. TCRdb ran MiXCR on the immunoSEQ multiplex PCR reads and lists one entry per CDR3 protein. The sample lists approximately 120,000 distinct CDR3 sequences, over 85% occurring once. The material sequenced was CD4+ T cells from PBMCs. Receptors originate from a human donor in good health.

The V call is TRBV13, the J call TRBJ1-1; unclear D gene. Germline lookup yields CDR1 PRHDT and CDR2 FYEKMQ (reference sequence). Trimming removed 2 bases at V and 5 bases at J, with 12 bases between. This CDR3 has 14 residues. CDR3 loop: CASSLLLALTEAFF. CDR3 nucleotide sequence: TGTGCCAGCAGCTTACTCCTGGCCTTAACTGAAGCTTTCTTT.

The chain is built from TRBV20-1 and TRBJ2-5; 9 bases map to TRBD1. This CDR3 spans 14 amino acids. J gave up 4 bases and V 2 bases, and 5 bases lay outside the gene matches. CDR1 is DFQATT, CDR2 SNEGSKA, per germline (reference sequence). CDR3 protein: CSARPPGQGETQYF. DNA of the CDR3: TGCAGTGCTAGACCTCCGGGACAGGGAGAGACCCAGTACTTC.

This chain links TRBV20-1 with TRBJ1-5; a possible D gene is TRBD1 (6 bases). With 2 bases removed from V and 0 bases from J, the gap between germline ends came to 8 bases. Per the germline V gene, CDR1 is DFQATT and CDR2 is SNEGSKA (reference sequence). This CDR3 has 14 amino acids. CDR3 residues: CSARQGNSNQPQHF. The CDR3 DNA sequence: TGCAGTGCTAGACAGGGGAATAGCAATCAGCCCCAGCATTTT.

The rearrangement joins TRBV24-1 to TRBJ2-1; perhaps TRBD1 as D (6 bases). The CDR3 runs 14 residues. CDR1 and CDR2 (germline): KGHDR, SFDVKD. Trimming removed 1 base from V and 7 bases from J, with 10 bases in between. CDR3 sequence (DNA): TGTGCCACCAGTGATTTCAACAGGGTGAATGAGCAGTTCTTC. This translates into CATSDFNRVNEQFF.

This chain joins TRBV6-2 or TRBV6-3 and TRBJ1-1; D may be TRBD1 (5 bases). The CDR3 consists of 15 residues. V gave up 7 bases and J gave up 0 bases, with 15 bases separating them. From germline, CDR1 is MNHEY and CDR2 SVGEGT. For the CDR3, the DNA is TGTGCCAGCAACGACCGGGGCCGGGTGAACACTGAAGCTTTCTTT. This encodes CASNDRGRVNTEAFF.

The J gene is TRBJ2-7, the V gene TRBV29-1; 7 bases match TRBD1. CDR3 length: 12 amino acids. The germline V gene has CDR1 SQVTM and CDR2 ANQGSEA. With V trimmed by 7 bases and J by 5 bases, 8 bases remained unmatched. The CDR3 here is CSARTGLDEQYF. The CDR3 bases are TGCAGCGCCCGGACAGGTCTTGACGAGCAGTACTTC.

V and J are TRBV5-1 and TRBJ1-1; 8 nucleotides line up with TRBD1. V lost 0 bases to trimming and J lost 0 bases; unmatched junction nucleotides: 7. The germline V gene encodes CDR1 SGHRS and CDR2 YFSETQ. CDR3 size: 17 residues. CDR3 sequence: CASSLGQGAYLNTEAFF. The CDR3 coding sequence is TGCGCCAGCAGCTTGGGGCAGGGGGCTTATTTGAACACTGAAGCTTTCTTT. The complete variable domain, with remaining parts taken from reference TRBV5-1 and TRBJ1-1, reads KAGVTQTPRYLIKTRGQQVTLSCSPISGHRSVSWYQQTPGQGLQFLFEYFSETQRNKGNFPGRFSGRQFSNSRSEMNVSTLELGDSALYLCASSLGQGAYLNTEAFFGQGTRLTVV.

This chain connects TRBV4-2 to TRBJ2-1; D not certain. The CDR3 totals 15 residues. The V end was cut by 4 bases, the J end by 0 bases, with 10 bases between. Looked up from germline, CDR1 is LGHNA and CDR2 is YNFKEQ. CDR3 DNA sequence: TGTGCCAGCAGCCTACCGACCAGCTCCTACAATGAGCAGTTCTTC. This codes for CASSLPTSSYNEQFF.

The chain joins TRBV12-5 to TRBJ1-5; D is uncertain. Germline assignment: CDR1 LGHNT and CDR2 FRNRAP. The CDR3 length is 13 residues. Trimming removed 1 base from V and 4 bases from J, with 5 bases in between. This CDR3 reads CASGLELNQPQHF. In DNA form, the CDR3 reads TGTGCTAGTGGTTTGGAGTTAAATCAGCCCCAGCATTTT.

The gene calls are TRBV29-1 and TRBJ1-1; D not resolved. From germline, CDR1 is SQVTM and CDR2 ANQGSEA. This CDR3 region has 13 residues. V was trimmed by 6 bases and J by 0 bases, leaving 11 bases between them. The CDR3 here is CSVGRGLNTEAFF. CDR3 DNA: TGCAGCGTCGGTCGCGGTTTGAACACTGAAGCTTTCTTT.

This chain connects TRBV7-2 to TRBJ1-1; TRBD1 matches 12 bases. The CDR3 runs 17 residues. Trimming removed 5 bases from V and 2 bases from J; junction bases left unmatched: 9. CDR1 and CDR2 (germline): SGHTA, FQGNSA. The CDR3 DNA is TGTGCCAGCAGCGCGCGGGACAGGGGGCTTTCAAACACTGAAGCTTTCTTT. Its translation: CASSARDRGLSNTEAFF.